This record covers a single TCR beta chain. What it recognizes is unknown. Sequencing was performed with immunoSEQ multiplex PCR; in TCRdb, only in-frame clones are kept and a portion is missing. The sample lists 120,000 to 150,000 clones; 86% were seen once. The CDR3 has 12 amino acids. CDR1 is GTSNPN, CDR2 SVGIG, per germline (reference sequence). V dropped 0 bases and J dropped 4 bases, with 6 bases sitting between them. This sample stems from a study of T cell responses to AZD1222 COVID-19 vaccine. Findings and caveats of the study: Spike-specific TCR breadth and depth rose after two AZD1222 doses. Regions 160-218 and 743-854 dominated among vaccine-associated CD4 TCRs spanning spike. Most donors were white British, females outnumbered males, and clonal diversity was possibly underestimated.

This chain uses TRBV30 with TRBJ1-1; D is unresolved. This material consisted of peripheral blood, taken 28 days after the second AZD1222 dose. This TCR was recovered from an adult who received the AZD1222 COVID-19 vaccine. CDR3: CAWSVGPTEAFF. CDR3 bases: TGTGCCTGGAGTGTAGGTCCCACTGAAGCTTTCTTT.